This T cell receptor (beta chain) was observed in a study of control samples from healthy donors and cancer patients. Here immunoSEQ multiplex PCR was the method, and the copy in TCRdb shows in-frame clones only, minus some. The profile covers tens of thousands of clones, with around 90% appearing a single time and about 6% taken by the ten largest. The CDR3 spans 15 residues. Trimming cost V 0 bases and J 1 base, with 10 bases left between them. Germline V gene lookup returns CDR1 SGHKS and CDR2 YYEKEE (reference sequence). The chain uses TRBV5-5 and TRBJ1-1; D is undetermined. The sequenced sample was PBMCs. The sequence was collected from a man in his sixties with colorectal cancer. The CDR3 sequence is CASSLEPIRNTEAFF. The DNA for the CDR3 is TGTGCCAGCAGCTTGGAGCCGATTCGGAACACTGAAGCTTTCTTT.